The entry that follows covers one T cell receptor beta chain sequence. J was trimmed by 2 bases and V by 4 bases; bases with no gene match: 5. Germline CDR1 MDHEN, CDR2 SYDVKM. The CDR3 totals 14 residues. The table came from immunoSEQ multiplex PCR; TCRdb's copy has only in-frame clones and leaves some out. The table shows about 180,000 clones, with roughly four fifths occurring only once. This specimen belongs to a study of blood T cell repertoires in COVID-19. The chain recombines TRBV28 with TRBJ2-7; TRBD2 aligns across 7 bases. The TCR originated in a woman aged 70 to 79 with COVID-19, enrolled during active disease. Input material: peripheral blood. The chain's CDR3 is CASSWSGKTYEQYF. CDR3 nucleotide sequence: TGTGCCAGCAGTTGGAGCGGGAAGACCTACGAGCAGTACTTC.